This TCR beta chain was retrieved from a study of T cell repertoires in cytomegalovirus infection. Study-wide background: Indications of both CMV infection and matching HLA type were provided by public TCR beta signatures.

This CDR3 has 14 amino acids. The germline CDR1 and CDR2 sequences are SGHTA and FQGNSA. V shed 1 base and J shed 3 bases, with 9 bases lying between them. Study conclusions and caveats: Cumulated frequencies of public TCR beta families served to identify carriers of CMV plus the relevant HLA. Ex vivo responses were dominated by HLA-C-restricted CMV-specific TCR beta clonotypes.

The table lists this clonotype with many counts. The antigen is unknown. TCRdb reanalysed the reads using MiXCR and keeps one entry per CDR3 protein. The table lists around 550,000 distinct CDR3 sequences, less than 30% of them singletons. Sequencing was performed on PBMCs. The receptor's source is a human donor in good health (CMV status not recorded). Some clones in this sample may be carry-over from other donors' samples. The chain uses TRBV7-2 and TRBJ2-5, with a tentative D call TRBD1 (5 bases). The CDR3 DNA follows: TGTGCCAGCAGCTTAGGGGGCGCCAAAGAGACCCAGTACTTC. Translated: CASSLGGAKETQYF.